The TCR beta chain under discussion was sequenced for a study of blood T cell repertoires in COVID-19. The wider study: The study drew acute and convalescent COVID-19 samples from the United States, Italy and Spain. PBMCs, B-cell-depleted T cells, or T cells were the source of the cDNA or gDNA that made up the material.

Authors' analysis steps: Estimation of nucleated cell counts relied on the amplification of reference gene primers. TCRdb's copy holds only in-frame clones and misses some; the assay was immunoSEQ multiplex PCR. The V and J calls and clone size were taken over from that table, and D and trimming were inferred from the DNA. This table holds around 170,000 clones, approximately 80% found once. The CDR3 consists of 13 residues. Trimming removed 6 bases from V and 5 bases from J, with 15 bases in between. CDR1 SGHDT and CDR2 YYEEEE come from the germline V gene. This receptor was identified in a human donor in a cohort sampled during active COVID-19. Input material: peripheral blood. The chain has TRBV5-6 and TRBJ2-7; D might be TRBD2 (7 bases). CDR3 loop: CASTLGGGDEQYF. The CDR3 coding sequence is TGTGCCAGCACCCTCGGAGGGGGGGACGAGCAGTACTTC.